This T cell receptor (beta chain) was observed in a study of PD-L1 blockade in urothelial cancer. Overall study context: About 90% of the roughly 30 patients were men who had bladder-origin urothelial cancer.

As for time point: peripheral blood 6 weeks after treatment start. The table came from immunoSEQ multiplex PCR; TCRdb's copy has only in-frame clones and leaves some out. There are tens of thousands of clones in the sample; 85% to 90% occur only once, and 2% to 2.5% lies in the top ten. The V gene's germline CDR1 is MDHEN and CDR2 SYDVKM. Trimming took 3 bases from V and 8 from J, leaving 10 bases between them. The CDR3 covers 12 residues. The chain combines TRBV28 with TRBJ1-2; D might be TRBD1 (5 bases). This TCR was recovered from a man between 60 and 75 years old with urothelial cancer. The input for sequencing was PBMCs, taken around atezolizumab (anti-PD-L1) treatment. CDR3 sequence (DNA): TGTGCCAGCAGTTTGGGGGGATTGGGCTACACCTTC. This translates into CASSLGGLGYTF.